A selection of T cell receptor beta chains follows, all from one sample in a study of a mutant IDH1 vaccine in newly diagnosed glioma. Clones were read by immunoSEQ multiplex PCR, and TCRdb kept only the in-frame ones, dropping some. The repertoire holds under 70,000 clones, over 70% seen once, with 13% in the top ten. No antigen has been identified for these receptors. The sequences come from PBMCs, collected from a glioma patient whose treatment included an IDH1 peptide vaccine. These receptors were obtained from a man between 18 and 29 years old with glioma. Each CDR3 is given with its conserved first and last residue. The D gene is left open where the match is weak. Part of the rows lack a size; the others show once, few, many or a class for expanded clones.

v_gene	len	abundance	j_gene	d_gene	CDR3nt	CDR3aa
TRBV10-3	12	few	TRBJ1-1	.	TGTGCCATCAGTGAGGGGGACACTGAAGCTTTCTTT	CAISEGDTEAFF
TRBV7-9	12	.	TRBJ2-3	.	TGTGCCAGCAGCTTTCTCGCAGATACGCAGTATTTT	CASSFLADTQYF
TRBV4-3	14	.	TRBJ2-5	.	TGCGCCAGCAGCCCCAAGGTAGGGGGGAAGACCCAGTACTTC	CASSPKVGGKTQYF
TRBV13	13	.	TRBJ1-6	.	TGTGCCAGCAGCTTTTCCACGGGTTCACCCCTCCACTTT	CASSFSTGSPLHF
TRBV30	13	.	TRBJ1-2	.	TGTGCCTGGACCCTCGGCACCGGGGTACTACACACCTTC	CAWTLGTGVLHTF
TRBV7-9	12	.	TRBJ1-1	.	TGTGCCAGCATCCCGACTGTCACTGAAGCTTTCTTT	CASIPTVTEAFF
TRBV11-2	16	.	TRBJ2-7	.	TGTGCCAGCCAGCACAAAGTGGGGGAAAGAACCTACGAGCAGTACTTC	CASQHKVGERTYEQYF
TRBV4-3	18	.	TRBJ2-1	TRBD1	TGCGCCAGCAGCCAAGATGGGGGTGGAACAGGGGGATACAATGAGCAGTTCTTC	CASSQDGGGTGGYNEQFF
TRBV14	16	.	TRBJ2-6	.	TGTGCCAGCAGCCAATTCGACAGCCTCGAGGCCAACGTCCTGACTTTC	CASSQFDSLEANVLTF
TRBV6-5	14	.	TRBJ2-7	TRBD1	TGTGCCAGCAGTCTAGACAGGGGCACCTACGAGCAGTACTTC	CASSLDRGTYEQYF
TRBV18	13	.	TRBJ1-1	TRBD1	TGTGCCAGCTCACTCCCGACAGGGAAGAGAGCTTTCTTT	CASSLPTGKRAFF
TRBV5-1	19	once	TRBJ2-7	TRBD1	TGCGCCAGCAGCTTGGTTCCCGGGACAGGGGCTGGACTGGGGTACGAGCAGTACTTC	CASSLVPGTGAGLGYEQYF
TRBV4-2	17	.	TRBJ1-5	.	TGTGCCAGCAGCCAAGATCCCGTTGCCAGGAGCAATCAGCCCCAGCATTTT	CASSQDPVARSNQPQHF
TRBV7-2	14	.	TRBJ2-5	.	TGTGCCAGCAGCTTAAGTGGCAACCAAGAGACCCAGTACTTC	CASSLSGNQETQYF
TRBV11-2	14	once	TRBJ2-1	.	TGTGCCAGCAGCTCGCTCCATGACGCGATGTCCCCGTTCTTC	CASSSLHDAMSPFF
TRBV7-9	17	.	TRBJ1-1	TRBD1	TGTGCCAGCAGCTTAGGGGTTGGTGGAAGGGGGCCAACTGAAGCTTTCTTT	CASSLGVGGRGPTEAFF
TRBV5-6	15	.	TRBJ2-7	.	TGTGCCAGCAGCTTTCGAGGGATACGCTCCTACGAGCAGTACTTC	CASSFRGIRSYEQYF
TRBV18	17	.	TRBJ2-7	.	TGTGCCAGCTCTTACTTTTTGGCGGACAGACGATTCGGCGAGCAGTACTTC	CASSYFLADRRFGEQYF